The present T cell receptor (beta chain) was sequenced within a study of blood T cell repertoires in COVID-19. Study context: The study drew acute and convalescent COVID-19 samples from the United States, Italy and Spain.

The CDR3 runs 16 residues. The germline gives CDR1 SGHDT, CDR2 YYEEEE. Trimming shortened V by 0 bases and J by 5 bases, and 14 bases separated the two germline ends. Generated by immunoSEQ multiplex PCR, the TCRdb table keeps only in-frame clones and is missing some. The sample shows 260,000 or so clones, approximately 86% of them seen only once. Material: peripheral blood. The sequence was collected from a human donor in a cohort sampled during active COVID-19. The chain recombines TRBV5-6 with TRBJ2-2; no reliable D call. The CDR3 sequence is CASSLVVAAPTGELFF. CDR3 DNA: TGTGCCAGCAGCTTGGTTGTTGCGGCTCCAACCGGGGAGCTGTTTTTT.